Sequencing of this T cell receptor beta chain was carried out in a study of glioma-infiltrating T cells after dendritic cell vaccination. As for the study in general: Dendritic cell vaccination trial patients had either newly diagnosed or recurrent glioblastoma.

Some clones are missing from TCRdb's copy, which holds only in-frame ones; the method was immunoSEQ multiplex PCR. Seen here are fewer than 95,000 clones, roughly 85% observed once, and the top ten hold more than 8%. The time point denotes: after dendritic cell vaccination, including at tumor progression/relapse. This clone appeared a single time. The sequence was collected from a human donor with glioblastoma. The input for sequencing was blood, taken after dendritic cell vaccination.

CDR3 coding DNA: TGTGCCAGCAGTCCGATATCCGCGACTAGCGGGAGCGACGATACGCAGTATTTT. Protein product: CASSPISATSGSDDTQYF. The chain has TRBV27 and TRBJ2-3; 12 bases align to TRBD2. The CDR3 is 18 residues long. Losses at the gene ends were 5 bases for V and 6 bases for J; bases not matched to a gene: 15. From germline, CDR1 is MNHEY and CDR2 SMNVEV (reference sequence).